This TCR beta chain was sequenced for a study of post-analysis software for immune sequencing data. Only a few counts were recorded for this clonotype. What it binds is not known. The CDR3 length is 14 residues. Germline V CDR1 and CDR2: MNHNS, SASEGT. Trimming cost V 10 bases and J 0 bases, with 15 bases left between them. Every TCR beta cDNA library bore unique molecular identifiers. Input of roughly 0.85 to 11 million T cells yielded some 500,000 cDNA molecules. TCRdb itself ran the PCR reads through MiXCR, one entry per CDR3 protein. The table shows 750,000 to 950,000 distinct CDR3 sequences, with about 53% occurring only once. Findings and limits, study-wide: The authors found that F measure strongly co-clustered same-batch samples. Five or six TRBV segments, TRBV5-6, TRBV5-1 and TRBV20-1 among them, were found more frequent in patients than controls.

The TCR comes from a girl aged 5-17 years with multiple sclerosis. The sequenced sample consisted of blood. The rearrangement uses TRBV6-1 and TRBJ1-1; no reliable D call. Here the CDR3 DNA reads TGTGCCACCGGGGAGGGTGTGGTGAACACTGAAGCTTTCTTT. Translation gives CATGEGVVNTEAFF.